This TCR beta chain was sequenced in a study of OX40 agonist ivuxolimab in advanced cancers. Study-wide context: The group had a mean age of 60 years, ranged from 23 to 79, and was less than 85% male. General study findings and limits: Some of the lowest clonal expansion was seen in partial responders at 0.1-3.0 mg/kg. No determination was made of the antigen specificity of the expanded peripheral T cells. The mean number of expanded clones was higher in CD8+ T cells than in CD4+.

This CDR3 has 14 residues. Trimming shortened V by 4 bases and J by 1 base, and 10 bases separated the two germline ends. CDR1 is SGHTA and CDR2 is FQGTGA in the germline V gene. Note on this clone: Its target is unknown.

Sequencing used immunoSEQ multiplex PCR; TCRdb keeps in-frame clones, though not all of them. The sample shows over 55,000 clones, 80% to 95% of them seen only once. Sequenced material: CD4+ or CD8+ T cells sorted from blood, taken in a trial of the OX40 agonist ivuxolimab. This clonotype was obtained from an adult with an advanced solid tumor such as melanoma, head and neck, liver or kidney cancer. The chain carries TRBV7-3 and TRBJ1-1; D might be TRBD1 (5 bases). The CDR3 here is CASSSRRGNTEAFF. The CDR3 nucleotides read TGTGCCAGCAGCTCACGTAGGGGGAACACTGAAGCTTTCTTT.